This entry lists 17 T cell receptor beta chains sequenced from one sample in a study of T cells and Merkel cell carcinoma outcomes. Profiled with immunoSEQ multiplex PCR; TCRdb holds only in-frame clones, not every one. The top ten clones hold about 2.5% of a sample with 2,000 or so clones, about 92% of them seen once. The sequencing sample was made of tumor tissue from Merkel cell carcinoma. The receptors come from a human donor with Merkel cell carcinoma.

CDR3 protein: CSVDSQGTEAFF. The CDR3, as DNA: TGCAGCGTTGATTCACAGGGAACTGAAGCTTTCTTT. The chain carries TRBV29-1 and TRBJ1-1, with a weak D call TRBD1 (6 bases). The CDR3 contains 12 residues. The germline V and J ends were trimmed by 3 bases and 5 bases, with 10 bases remaining between them. CDR1 is SQVTM and CDR2 is ANQGSEA in the germline V gene. The complete variable domain, with remaining parts taken from reference TRBV29-1 and TRBJ1-1, reads SAVISQKPSRDICQRGTSLTIQCQVDSQVTMMFWYRQQPGQSLTLIATANQGSEATYESGFVIDKFPISRPNLTFSTLTVSNMSPEDSSIYLCSVDSQGTEAFFGQGTRLTVV.

The sample holds one count of this clone. The chain has TRBV10-3 and TRBJ2-1; D might be TRBD2 (5 bases). The CDR3 has 17 amino acids. Germline loops: CDR1 ENHRY, CDR2 SYGVKD. The V gene lost 0 bases and the J gene lost 8 bases, with 20 bases spanning the gap. Here the CDR3 DNA reads TGTGCCATCAGTGAGTCGCCGGGAACAGCCGGGTCCGATGAGCAGTTCTTC. Its translation is CAISESPGTAGSDEQFF.

The genes are TRBV29-1 and TRBJ2-1; perhaps D is TRBD1 or TRBD2 (5 bases each). This CDR3 comprises 15 residues. The V end lost 7 bases, the J end lost 0 bases, and 16 bases lay between the germline ends. Germline CDR1 and CDR2: SQVTM and ANQGSEA. The CDR3 is CSGDRGTSSYNEQFF. As DNA, the CDR3 is TGCAGCGGGGATAGGGGTACTAGCTCCTACAATGAGCAGTTCTTC.

The rearrangement uses TRBV27 and TRBJ2-1, with a weak D call TRBD2 (6 bases). V lost 3 bases and J lost 5, with 20 bases in between. Germline V lookup: CDR1 MNHEY, CDR2 SMNVEV (reference sequence). This CDR3 region has 17 residues. CDR3 bases: TGTGCCAGCAGTTTGGGCCCCGGGGGTCCGCTAAACAATGAGCAGTTCTTC. It is translated as CASSLGPGGPLNNEQFF.

This chain joins TRBV6-6 and TRBJ1-1; no reliable D call. This CDR3 region has 13 residues. The germline V gene has CDR1 MNHNY and CDR2 SVGAGI (reference sequence). Trimming removed 7 bases at V and 3 bases at J, with 12 bases between. This chain's CDR3 is CASTYGTDTEAFF. In DNA, the CDR3 is TGTGCCAGCACCTACGGAACAGACACTGAAGCTTTCTTT.

V and J are TRBV13 and TRBJ1-1; a possible D gene is TRBD1 (5 bases). Germline assignment: CDR1 PRHDT and CDR2 FYEKMQ (reference sequence). The ends were cut back, 5 bases at V and 0 bases at J, with 13 bases in the middle. This CDR3 region has 15 residues. For the CDR3, the DNA is TGTGCCAGCAGCCCCCAGGGCCTCATGAACACTGAAGCTTTCTTT. Translating gives CASSPQGLMNTEAFF.

The chain has TRBV12-5 and TRBJ2-7, with 13 bases identical to TRBD2. After removal of 6 bases from V and 6 bases from J, the junction contained 2 bases not matched to a gene. This CDR3 comprises 13 residues. Germline V gives CDR1 LGHNT, CDR2 FRNRAP. This CDR3 is CASGRLAGGEQYF. The CDR3 DNA sequence: TGTGCTAGTGGCCGACTAGCGGGGGGCGAGCAGTACTTC.

The CDR3 bases are TGTGCCAGCAGCCTGACTAGCGCCGAATGGGGAGAGACCCAGTACTTC. Protein sequence: CASSLTSAEWGETQYF. The gene calls are TRBV2 and TRBJ2-5; 8 bases match TRBD2. Unmatched junction bases numbered 13, after V lost 6 bases and J lost 4 bases. Germline values: CDR1 SNHLY, CDR2 FYNNEI. This CDR3 is built from 16 residues.

J is TRBJ2-1 and V is TRBV20-1; D remains ambiguous. Per the germline V gene, CDR1 is DFQATT and CDR2 is SNEGSKA (reference sequence). The CDR3 has 11 amino acids. Trimming removed 1 base at V and 8 bases at J, with 6 bases between. In DNA, the CDR3 is TGCAGTGCTAGAGGCAGTGATGAGCAGTTCTTC. Translation gives CSARGSDEQFF.

This chain joins TRBV4-2 and TRBJ1-6, with D hard to call. This CDR3 comprises 14 residues. The germline V gene has CDR1 LGHNA and CDR2 YNFKEQ. V was pared by 1 base and J by 5 bases, with 6 bases between. The CDR3 region is CASSQAPNNSPLHF. CDR3 sequence (DNA): TGTGCCAGCAGCCAAGCCCCTAATAATTCACCCCTCCACTTT.

This rearrangement joins TRBV6-6 to TRBJ1-1; tentative D call: TRBD1 (5 bases). Trimming cost V 6 bases and J 1 base, with 9 bases left between them. Germline values: CDR1 MNHNY, CDR2 SVGAGI (reference sequence). The CDR3 has 13 residues. The CDR3: CASRLGTNTEAFF. In DNA, the CDR3 is TGTGCCAGCAGACTAGGGACGAACACTGAAGCTTTCTTT.

A single count supports this clone. The J gene is TRBJ1-1, the V gene TRBV9, with 7 bases aligning to TRBD1. The V segment lost 4 bases and the J segment 3 bases; nucleotides outside the gene matches: 12. This CDR3 contains 16 residues. Germline V gives CDR1 SGDLS, CDR2 YYNGEE. The CDR3: CASSIPATGSDTEAFF. The CDR3 DNA reads as TGTGCCAGCAGCATACCCGCGACAGGGTCGGACACTGAAGCTTTCTTT.

V gene TRBV13 combines with J gene TRBJ2-3, with D hard to call. Germline V gene lookup returns CDR1 PRHDT and CDR2 FYEKMQ (reference sequence). The CDR3 has 15 amino acids. V was trimmed by 1 base and J by 0 bases, leaving 8 bases between them. CDR3 protein: CASSLVGSSTDTQYF. The CDR3 DNA reads TGTGCCAGCAGCTTAGTCGGGTCGAGCACAGATACGCAGTATTTT.

The chain is built from TRBV5-4 and TRBJ2-2, with TRBD1 matching 8 bases. CDR1 is SGHNT and CDR2 is YYREEE in the germline V gene (reference sequence). V lost 7 bases to trimming and J lost 2 bases; unmatched junction nucleotides: 7. The CDR3 contains 15 residues. Here the CDR3 DNA reads TGTGCCAGCCGAGGACAGGGAATAAACACCGGGGAGCTGTTTTTT. Its protein product is CASRGQGINTGELFF.

The V and J genes are TRBV29-1 and TRBJ1-2, with D possibly TRBD1 on 5 matching bases. Germline V CDR1 and CDR2: SQVTM, ANQGSEA. V lost 6 bases and J 2 bases, leaving 13 bases between the germline ends. This CDR3 region has 13 residues. The CDR3 sequence is CSVGDRQNYGYTF. In DNA form, the CDR3 reads TGCAGCGTGGGAGACAGACAGAACTATGGCTACACCTTC.

This chain uses TRBV7-2 with TRBJ1-1; 7 bases are a match to TRBD1. The CDR3 totals 13 residues. The V gene end was trimmed by 2 bases and the J gene end by 4 bases; junction bases not matched to a gene: 1. Germline V gene lookup returns CDR1 SGHTA and CDR2 FQGNSA. Here the CDR3 reads CASSLQGGTEAFF. The DNA of the CDR3 is TGTGCCAGCAGCTTACAGGGGGGCACTGAAGCTTTCTTT.

The rearrangement links TRBV19 to TRBJ1-2, with TRBD1 as a possible D gene (6 bases). V was pared by 3 bases and J by 2 bases, with 7 bases between. Germline loops: CDR1 LNHDA, CDR2 SQIVND (reference sequence). This CDR3 is 13 amino acids long. CDR3 nucleotide sequence: TGTGCCAGTAGTATGCAGGGGAACTATGGCTACACCTTC. Protein product: CASSMQGNYGYTF.